Presented here are 30 T cell receptor beta chains from one specimen sequenced in a study of T cells in Graves' hyperthyroidism and ophthalmopathy. TCR beta CDR3 regions were amplified from RNA. First-round RT-PCR of the TCR CDR3 relied on the HTBI primer set. TCRdb re-derived calls from the multiplex PCR reads in MiXCR, one entry per CDR3 protein. The sample lists hundreds of thousands of distinct CDR3 sequences, over 35% occurring once. Sample: blood. Receptors were obtained from a man aged 18 to 29 with Graves' hyperthyroidism.

As for this clonotype: No conserved phenylalanine or tryptophan is present at the end of the CDR3, so a read error is the likely explanation. The chain couples TRBV12-3 or TRBV12-4 to TRBJ1-1, with D possibly TRBD1 on 5 matching bases. Trimming shortened V by 6 bases and J by 3 bases, and 14 bases separated the two germline ends. The CDR3 has 14 amino acids. In DNA, the CDR3 is TGTGCCAGCAGGACGGGACCCCGGGACACTGAAGCTTTCCTT. It translates to CASRTGPRDTEAFL.

The chain recombines TRBV7-9 with TRBJ1-4; no clear D gene. V lost 5 bases and J lost 8, with 12 bases in between. Per the germline V gene, CDR1 is SEHNR and CDR2 is FQNEAQ (reference sequence). CDR3 length: 13 residues. CDR3 in DNA: TGTGCCAGCAGCCCAGACGGCCTCGAAAAACTGTTTTTT. This gives the protein CASSPDGLEKLFF.

Comments on this clonotype: It may be a read error: a sequence one base away is much more abundant. The genes are TRBV9 and TRBJ1-1; D is undetermined. The V gene's germline CDR1 is SGDLS and CDR2 YYNGEE. This CDR3 is built from 13 residues. DNA of the CDR3: TGTGCCAGCAGCGTAGAGGAGAGCACTGAAGCTTCCTTT. This gives the protein CASSVEESTEASF.

This clonotype was detected a few times. The CDR3 sequence: CATSGRREATYEQYF. The CDR3 nucleotides read TGTGCGACTAGCGGGAGAAGGGAGGCGACCTACGAGCAGTACTTC. The chain couples TRBV10-3 to TRBJ2-7; 12 positions match TRBD2. CDR3 length: 15 amino acids. Germline CDR1 and CDR2: ENHRY and SYGVKD.

This clonotype was counted a few times. The chain has TRBV7-3 and TRBJ1-1, with D perhaps TRBD1 (5 bases). The CDR3 length is 14 residues. CDR1 is SGHTA and CDR2 is FQGTGA in the germline V gene. The V end lost 2 bases, the J end lost 5 bases, and 12 bases lay between the germline ends. The DNA of the CDR3 is TGTGCCAGCAGCTTAGCAGGTCGGGGGACTGAAGCTTTCTTT. It specifies CASSLAGRGTEAFF. The full variable domain, with the rest looked up from reference TRBV7-3 and TRBJ1-1, is GAGVSQTPSNKVTEKGKYVELRCDPISGHTALYWYRQSLGQGPEFLIYFQGTGAADDSGLPNDRFFAVRPEGSVSTLKIQRTERGDSAVYLCASSLAGRGTEAFFGQGTRLTVV.

Here the CDR3 reads CASTQTGRQPQHF. The DNA of the CDR3 is TGTGCCAGCACCCAGACAGGGCGGCAGCCCCAGCATTTT. The J gene is TRBJ1-5, the V gene TRBV19, with TRBD1 identical over 7 bases. The germline V gene has CDR1 LNHDA and CDR2 SQIVND (reference sequence). The V and J ends lost 9 bases and 7 bases, in that order; junction bases with no gene match: 9. The CDR3 extends over 13 amino acids.

In its sample, this clonotype was seen many times. The chain has TRBV19 and TRBJ2-7; 9 nucleotides agree with TRBD1. V dropped 3 bases and J dropped 5; count of bases not matched to a gene: 5. The CDR3 has 14 residues. Germline V lookup: CDR1 LNHDA, CDR2 SQIVND (reference sequence). The CDR3 spells CASSMRGQGNEQYF. DNA for the CDR3: TGTGCCAGTAGTATGAGGGGACAGGGAAACGAGCAGTACTTC.

A single count supports this clonotype. The chain combines TRBV9 with TRBJ2-6, with a possible D match to TRBD1 (6 bases). This CDR3 is built from 17 residues. CDR1 and CDR2 from the germline V gene are SGDLS and YYNGEE. V lost 0 bases and J lost 2, with 12 bases in between. The CDR3 DNA reads as TGTGCCAGCAGCGTAGTGGACAGAGGGGCTGGGGCCAACGTCCTGACTTTC. Protein product: CASSVVDRGAGANVLTF.

This clonotype was observed a handful of times. The chain has TRBV20-1 and TRBJ1-4; D not certain. This CDR3 has 13 amino acids. The germline gives CDR1 DFQATT, CDR2 SNEGSKA (reference sequence). Trimming took off 2 bases at V and 8 bases at J, with 12 bases between the two ends. The CDR3 is CSARYEGGEKLFF. The CDR3 region has the DNA TGCAGTGCTAGATACGAGGGTGGCGAAAAACTGTTTTTT.

This clonotype was detected many times. The chain couples TRBV20-1 to TRBJ1-1; D might be TRBD1 (5 bases). Trimming removed 3 bases from V and 5 bases from J, with 16 bases in between. Germline lookup yields CDR1 DFQATT and CDR2 SNEGSKA (reference sequence). This CDR3 has 14 amino acids. Here the CDR3 DNA reads TGCAGTGCTAGTTCGCGGGGGATGAGGACTGAAGCTTTCTTT. Its protein product is CSASSRGMRTEAFF.

In this sample, this clonotype turned up many times. This chain joins TRBV15 and TRBJ1-1; TRBD1 matches 8 bases. CDR1 is LNHNV and CDR2 is YYDKDF in the germline V gene (reference sequence). CDR3 length: 16 residues. Trimming took 2 bases from V and 1 from J; bases not matched to a gene: 6. Here the CDR3 DNA reads TGTGCCACCAGCAGACAGGGGGCAAGGGGGAACACTGAAGCTTTCTTT. Translating gives CATSRQGARGNTEAFF.

CDR3: CASSVETGGEAFF. In DNA form, the CDR3 reads TGTGCCAGCAGTGTAGAGACAGGGGGCGAAGCTTTCTTT. This rearrangement joins TRBV6-6 to TRBJ1-1; 10 positions agree with TRBD1. The CDR3 has 13 residues. Germline-derived CDR1 and CDR2 are MNHNY and SVGAGI (reference sequence). J lost 8 bases, V lost 5 bases, and 5 bases had no gene match.

The chain carries TRBV6-1 and TRBJ2-2, with no clear D. V gave up 2 bases and J gave up 0 bases, with 7 bases separating them. Germline CDR1 reads MNHNS; CDR2 reads SASEGT. The CDR3 has 15 amino acids. The CDR3 DNA reads as TGTGCCAGCAGTGAATTGGTTTCGAACACCGGGGAGCTGTTTTTT. Amino acid sequence: CASSELVSNTGELFF.

This clonotype was counted between two and nine times. J is TRBJ2-5 and V is TRBV12-3 or TRBV12-4; maybe TRBD1 (5 bases). The CDR3 is 12 amino acids. V lost 6 bases and J lost 3, with 8 bases in between. The CDR3 region is CASRKGEETQYF. The CDR3 nucleotides read TGTGCCAGCAGAAAAGGGGAAGAGACCCAGTACTTC.

The chain combines TRBV5-1 with TRBJ2-7; weak D call: TRBD2 (6 bases). Trimming took off 0 bases at V and 5 bases at J, with 15 bases between the two ends. The CDR3 is 15 residues long. Germline assignment: CDR1 SGHRS and CDR2 YFSETQ. CDR3 protein: CASSLGVAVINEQYF. In DNA form, the CDR3 reads TGCGCCAGCAGCTTGGGGGTAGCGGTTATCAACGAGCAGTACTTC.

A word on this clonotype: One end of the junction fails to match germline, which may point to a read error. The DNA for the CDR3 is TGTGGCAGTAGTATCGGACAGGGCCGGGAAAAACTGTTTTTT. As protein: CGSSIGQGREKLFF. J is TRBJ1-4 and V is TRBV19; TRBD1 matches 8 bases. This CDR3 has 14 amino acids. The germline V gene has CDR1 LNHDA and CDR2 SQIVND (reference sequence).

This clonotype was found a few times. V and J are TRBV19 and TRBJ1-2; D gene uncertain. CDR1 is LNHDA, CDR2 SQIVND, per germline (reference sequence). The CDR3 consists of 15 residues. With 3 bases removed from V and 8 bases from J, the gap between germline ends came to 19 bases. The CDR3 region is CASSISGVRLLGYTF. CDR3 DNA: TGTGCCAGTAGTATCAGTGGAGTTCGCCTTTTGGGCTACACCTTC.

The rearrangement joins TRBV12-3 or TRBV12-4 to TRBJ2-5; D may match TRBD1 or TRBD2 (5 bases each). Trimming cost V 1 base and J 9 bases, with 15 bases left between them. This CDR3 has 14 amino acids. In DNA, the CDR3 is TGTGCCAGCAGTTTAGGTCCAGGGCCCGGGGCCCAGTACTTC. Its protein product is CASSLGPGPGAQYF.

The chain has TRBV15 and TRBJ2-1; unclear D gene. Germline values: CDR1 LNHNV, CDR2 YYDKDF (reference sequence). Trimming removed 3 bases at V and 13 bases at J, with 13 bases between. This CDR3 has 12 amino acids. The CDR3 spells CATSRGGPRQFF. The CDR3 DNA reads TGTGCCACCAGCAGGGGCGGCCCTAGACAGTTCTTC. Supplemented by reference TRBV15 and TRBJ2-1, the full variable domain reads DAMVIQNPRYQVTQFGKPVTLSCSQTLNHNVMYWYQQKSSQAPKLLFHYYDKDFNNEADTPDNFQSRRPNTSFCFLDIRSPGLGDTAMYLCATSRGGPRQFFGPGTRLTVL.

This clonotype was seen at least ten times. This chain uses TRBV12-3 or TRBV12-4 with TRBJ1-1; D uncertain. Trimming shortened V by 11 bases and J by 6 bases, and 13 bases separated the two germline ends. The CDR3 sequence is 11 residues long. The CDR3 nucleotides are TGTGCCGCAGCACGATACGCTGAAGCTTTCTTT. It is translated as CAAARYAEAFF.

The rearrangement links TRBV7-2 to TRBJ2-2; tentative D call: TRBD2 (5 bases). The CDR3 sequence is 16 residues long. In germline, CDR1 is SGHTA, CDR2 FQGNSA. Trimming stripped 5 bases from V and 0 bases from J, with 13 bases between. The CDR3 sequence: CASSPPRGPNTGELFF. The CDR3 nucleotides are TGTGCCAGCAGCCCACCTCGGGGTCCGAACACCGGGGAGCTGTTTTTT.

This chain links TRBV11-2 with TRBJ2-7; D is perhaps TRBD1 (5 bases). Germline V CDR1 and CDR2: SGHAT, FQNNGV. V was trimmed by 0 bases and J by 6 bases, leaving 12 bases between them. The length of the CDR3 is 14 residues. CDR3 protein: CASSLDLGPSEQYF. CDR3 coding DNA: TGTGCCAGCAGCTTAGATCTGGGGCCTAGCGAGCAGTACTTC.

This sequence joins TRBV5-1 and TRBJ2-7, with 10 bases matching TRBD1. From germline, CDR1 is SGHRS and CDR2 YFSETQ. J was trimmed by 3 bases and V by 0 bases; bases with no gene match: 6. The CDR3 length is 16 residues. The CDR3 region has the DNA TGCGCCAGCAGCTTGGAAATCGGGACAGGGGTCTACGAGCAGTACTTC. It specifies CASSLEIGTGVYEQYF.

The chain has TRBV10-3 and TRBJ1-1; possibly TRBD1 for D (6 bases). Germline CDR1 ENHRY, CDR2 SYGVKD. This CDR3 has 12 residues. Trimming cost V 10 bases and J 7 bases, with 16 bases left between them. The CDR3 DNA reads TGTGCCAGCAGAGAAGGGGGATTTGAAGCTTTCTTT. Amino acid sequence: CASREGGFEAFF.

This clonotype was seen more than once but under ten times. This chain uses TRBV6-2 or TRBV6-3 with TRBJ1-1, with a tentative D call TRBD1 (5 bases). Trimming pared 5 bases from V and 4 bases from J, leaving 17 bases between. Germline V lookup: CDR1 MNHEY, CDR2 SVGEGT. The CDR3 contains 15 residues. The CDR3 region has the DNA TGTGCCAGCAGTGAAGTTGGGCAGGGCGGCACTGAAGCTTTCTTT. This translates into CASSEVGQGGTEAFF.

This rearrangement joins TRBV18 to TRBJ1-1, with D uncertain. The CDR3 spans 16 residues. The V end lost 8 bases, the J end lost 3 bases, and 22 bases lay between the germline ends. Germline lookup yields CDR1 KGHSH and CDR2 LQKENI. As DNA, the CDR3 is TGTGCCAGCAGCAGTCGTATTCGCGGAACGGACACTGAAGCTTTCTTT. The encoded protein is CASSSRIRGTDTEAFF. Complete variable domain (other parts from reference TRBV18 and TRBJ1-1): NAGVMQNPRHLVRRRGQEARLRCSPMKGHSHVYWYRQLPEEGLKFMVYLQKENIIDESGMPKERFSAEFPKEGPSILRIQQVVRGDSAAYFCASSSRIRGTDTEAFFGQGTRLTVV.

Many counts were recorded for this clonotype. In DNA, the CDR3 is TGTGCCACCAGTGAAAGGAACAGGGTGGGAGAGACCCAGTACTTC. Translated: CATSERNRVGETQYF. This chain uses TRBV24-1 with TRBJ2-5, with D possibly matching TRBD1 (6 bases). Germline CDR1 and CDR2: KGHDR and SFDVKD. This CDR3 has 15 amino acids. The V end lost 4 bases, the J end lost 4 bases, and 15 bases lay between the germline ends.

In its sample, this clonotype was seen once. The chain joins TRBV19 to TRBJ1-6; D is unresolved. V shed 4 bases and J shed 10 bases, with 17 bases lying between them. Germline lookup yields CDR1 LNHDA and CDR2 SQIVND (reference sequence). The CDR3 runs 15 residues. As DNA, the CDR3 is TGTGCCAGTAGTACGAATCAGGACGGATGGTCACCCCTCCACTTT. This encodes CASSTNQDGWSPLHF.

This clonotype was counted a few times. The chain uses TRBV5-4 and TRBJ1-1, with D possibly TRBD1 on 5 matching bases. The V gene's germline CDR1 is SGHNT and CDR2 YYREEE (reference sequence). The CDR3 spans 16 residues. The germline V and J ends were trimmed by 0 bases and 0 bases, with 12 bases remaining between them. This chain's CDR3 is CASSLAPGTMNTEAFF. The CDR3 DNA sequence: TGTGCCAGCAGCTTGGCCCCAGGGACCATGAACACTGAAGCTTTCTTT.

This clonotype was picked up a small number of times. The genes are TRBV5-1 and TRBJ1-6, with 10 bases fitting TRBD1. V shed 0 bases, J shed 7 bases, and the junction held 7 bases outside the gene matches. CDR1 is SGHRS, CDR2 YFSETQ, per germline. This CDR3 comprises 17 residues. This CDR3 is CASSLEYRDRGNSPLHF. Here the CDR3 DNA reads TGCGCCAGCAGCTTGGAGTACCGGGACAGGGGAAATTCACCCCTCCACTTT.